This TCR beta chain comes out of a study of cytomegalovirus exposure and HLA in healthy donors (dated by TCRdb to 2016 to 2017). A note on the overall study: An earlier analysis of some 550 of the donors reported roughly 270 Gb of sequence data and more than 90 million unique TCR beta sequences from 150 million to 200 million T cells. An early release covering 550 to 700 HLA-typed donors comprised about 300 gigabases of sequencing data and 65 million to 100 million unique TCR sequences. Of the approximately 400 genotyped donors, 81% were placed in the genetic ancestry cluster associated with self-reported Caucasian donors. The aim of the study was to test whether cataloging public T cell receptors could identify signatures of past pathogen exposure. Using immunosequencing, the study profiled T cell repertoires from around 670 subjects and related those repertoires to cytomegalovirus serostatus. A separate validation cohort of over 95 different subjects was used in addition to the 666-subject first cohort. To predict cytomegalovirus infection status, the study brought together high-throughput TCR immunosequencing, statistical association of individual TCRs with disease status, and machine learning. A later analysis re-analyzed previously published TCR beta repertoires from 500 to 700 donors and added high-resolution HLA genotyping to study TCR occurrence patterns. The later analysis used no new phenotypic data to find candidate immune exposures, relying instead on TCR beta sequences and their occurrence across donors. To decide whether each TCR beta V gene segment behaved as functional or pseudogenic, an earlier analysis of fewer than 750 of the donors relied on high-throughput TCR beta sequencing. Donor age, sex, ethnicity and CMV serostatus were compiled together with the repertoire data. In a later genetic analysis, genome-wide SNP genotypes for 398 of the 666 donors were used, and that subset was treated as a discovery cohort. All discovery cohort repertoires had been generated using a single sequencing platform. Both class I and class II loci were covered by HLA typing, at four-digit resolution. The number of typed donors differed by locus: roughly 620-640 for A, B, C, DRB1 and DQB1; approximately 530 for DQA1; 606 for DPA1; and roughly 470 for DPB1. Roughly five DR-DQ haplotypes were handled as single units for association and clustering, since linkage in the cohort was strong. Among about 400 genotyped donors of the cohort, an average of about 240,000 unique TCR beta nucleotide sequences was sequenced per donor, of which roughly 18% were non-productive. The investigation overall reported the following: The classifier was reported to diagnose cytomegalovirus status with high specificity and sensitivity in both the original and validation cohorts. Presence/absence analyses assumed roughly uniform sequencing depth across donors, an assumption that may not hold. Linkage disequilibrium might explain the correlated functional status among segregating V segments, but an unknown experimental factor could not be excluded. In a later analysis, most CMV-associated TCR beta chains were found to appear HLA-restricted, with HLA associations seemingly driven largely by CMV exposure. Several of the top co-occurrence clusters appeared to be linked to parvovirus B19, influenza, CMV and Epstein-Barr virus, according to a later analysis. Because some donors lacked HLA typing at each locus, the association tests relied only on the typed subset. Assigning TCR associations to individual alleles was difficult when HLA alleles, especially DR and DQ, strongly co-occurred. The cohort was sequenced for TCR beta chains only, and without alpha or paired-chain data the features that could be detected were limited. Immune exposure information for the cohort was limited to CMV serostatus. In the study, some 180 TCR beta chains were listed as associated with cytomegalovirus. According to a later genetic analysis, donors in an Asian-associated ancestry cluster had fewer N-insertions in productive TCRs than the roughly 660-donor mean. A cluster of highly shared sequence variants was judged likely to represent a technical artifact of the sequencing pipeline. In vitro tests confirmed that three of the cytomegalovirus-associated TCR beta chains recognize cytomegalovirus antigens. Across donors, most TCR sequences were observed very rarely, whereas some public TCRs were present in many individuals. Roughly 15 rarely observed V segments, including chromosome 9 orphons, were excluded from the earlier analysis of approximately 600 of the donors because counts were too low. A later analysis associated 16,951 TCR beta sequences with specific HLA alleles at a false discovery rate of 0.05. In a later analysis, the rate of TCR association differed among HLA loci, with DRB1 alleles having the most associated TCRs and HLA-C alleles having the fewest. Broadly in line with IMGT annotations, most TCR beta V segments showed up in productive rearrangements about 90% or about 30% of the time in an earlier analysis of around 550 of the donors. A later genetic analysis associated a missense DCLRE1C variant with V-gene and J-gene trimming of TCR beta chains, and an independent cohort replicated the association. The authors suggested that the approach could potentially be generalized to other disease states and immunological phenotypes. In a later analysis, HLA-associated TCR beta chains showed more clonal expansion and lower generation probabilities than non-associated chains that were equally common. A further reported finding was that TCR beta sequences accurately predicted the HLA-A and HLA-B alleles for most subjects in the first cohort.

The cohort was made up of 650 to 700 healthy bone marrow donors. Cohort members were all nominally healthy when sampled, although unrecorded immune exposures were likely present. The donor was CMV seropositive and was included in the group of some 290 seropositive cohort members. A peripheral blood sample was collected from each donor, and TCR beta sequencing was performed on peripheral blood mononuclear cells. Genomic DNA was extracted from the blood cell samples with the Qiagen DNeasy Blood Extraction Kit. The library was prepared using the immunoSEQ multiplex PCR assay. For the multiplex PCR, a mixture combining 60 forward primers for TCR Vbeta segments and 13 reverse primers for TCR Jbeta segments was used. The CDR3 region of rearranged TCR beta genes was amplified from genomic DNA with a multiplex PCR assay. Amplified TCR beta libraries were sequenced as 87-base-pair reads on the Illumina HiSeq System. Per the authors' processing: A later analysis counted some 74 million unique TCR beta chains across the 666 repertoires, and some 11 million of these chains were shared by at least two donors. A nearest-neighbor algorithm error-corrected the raw reads and collapsed the reads into unique sequences, merging closely related sequences to remove PCR and sequencing errors. V, D and J gene segments were assigned by aligning CDR3 sequences to IMGT reference sequences. For a sequence to be retained, a match of at least six nucleotides to both a V gene segment and a J gene segment was required. Rearrangements were classified as productive when the CDR3 lacked stop codons and remained in frame with V and J, and all other rearrangements were classified as non-productive. CDR3 was defined by IMGT convention, running from the second conserved V-encoded cysteine to the conserved J-encoded phenylalanine. Sequences without an unambiguous match to a single V gene segment were excluded from the earlier analysis of several hundred of the donors. In an earlier analysis of around 600 of the donors, V segments were called functional above 56.7% productive rearrangements and were called segregating when the between-donor standard deviation exceeded 5%. To diagnose cytomegalovirus status from the catalog of TCR beta chain sequences, a statistical classification framework was built. In a later analysis, TCR nucleotide sequences were compared against IMGT/GENE-DB human TR gene sequences so that V and J genes could be assigned. Using the TCRdist pipeline, a later analysis assigned CDR3 sequences along with most-parsimonious VDJ recombination scenarios. A later analysis defined each TCR beta chain by its CDR3 amino acid sequence plus V-gene family, and excluded reads lacking a unique V-gene family. In a later analysis, 450 to 600 highly shared, low-generation-probability nucleotide sequences were removed to address suspected cross-contamination and a sequencing artifact. For each public chain, a later analysis derived a clonal expansion index from normalized ranks of inferred template counts within each repertoire. Generation probabilities in a later analysis came from a VDJ recombination model fitted to out-of-frame rearrangements, and those results were checked against IGoR. In a later analysis, TCR-TCR, TCR-HLA and TCR-CMV co-occurrence was scored with hypergeometric tests, and a repertoire-size bias correction was applied to TCR pairs. In a later analysis, false discovery rates were estimated by permuting HLA or CMV assignments 20 times. In a later analysis, co-occurring TCRs were grouped using DBSCAN, and TCRdist sequence similarity was added for clustering within HLA-allele-positive subsets. For co-occurrence clustering, repertoires with fewer than 30,000 or more than 120,000 public chains were excluded, along with roughly 5 repertoires with anomalous nucleotide sharing. Here the immuneACCESS table is served through TCRdb, limited to in-frame sequences with V and J called. Missing clones are a known gap in these copies; in checked studies unresolved V genes cover under half, and the rest lacks a known reason. For V, J and clone size, that table is used; D and trimming come from the DNA. Across this sample there are approximately 120,000 clones, with more than 75% seen only once. Of the sample, under 15% is held by the ten largest clones.

With respect to this clone: Its antigen remains undetermined. No much larger clonotype is one base removed from it; base qualities were not supplied.

Sample: PBMCs. The TCR originated in a woman aged 55-75 years in good health and CMV-seropositive.

The DNA reads as follows: TGTGCCAGCAGTAGGGACACCAACTATGGCTACACCTTC. Its product reads: CASSRDTNYGYTF. The sequence joins TRBV7-2 to TRBJ1-2; the D gene is possibly TRBD1, with 6 bases matching. Measured from the cysteine to the phenylalanine, the CDR3 is 13 residues long. Of all the DNA, just the CDR3 is kept, 39 bases in frame from base 1. V and J lose 6 bases and 2 bases, and a span of 10 bases separates them. For CDR1 and CDR2, the germline V gene lists SGHTA and FQGNSA.